This is a list of T cell receptor beta chains from one sample in a study of Graves' ophthalmopathy and Graves' hyperthyroidism. In TCRdb, the multiplex PCR reads were re-called with MiXCR into one record per CDR3 protein. The repertoire holds more than 550,000 distinct CDR3 sequences, with roughly 41% as singletons. Sample: peripheral blood. The receptors were gathered from an adult man with Graves' ophthalmopathy. CDR3s leave out the opening cysteine and the closing phenylalanine or tryptophan.

v_call,cdr3_aa
TRBV11-3,ASSIPGQGAGAF
TRBV7-2,ASSFHRPPSNQPQH
TRBV7-9,ASSTGGTEAF
TRBV7-7,ASSFRMAETQY
TRBV29-1,SVTGEGNQPQH
TRBV10-3,AISESGVDAF
TRBV5-4,ASSLGLEQETQY
TRBV5-8,ASSPGAGTEAF
TRBV7-2,ASSLAASGGAGETQY
TRBV7-9,ASSLFRGLGTEAF
TRBV7-9,ASSLSLLRADTQY
TRBV6-6,ASSYLRDSNQPQH
TRBV25-1,ASPGRRGEQY
TRBV7-9,ASSLGGPRYNEKLF
TRBV11-2,ASSQQGATNEKLF
TRBV7-3,ASSANRGYGYGYT
TRBV20-1,SVPDMTEAF
TRBV12-3/TRBV12-4,ASSTQDQPQH
TRBV2,ASRDTFNYGYT
TRBV20-1,SARASGREKLF
TRBV19,ASSKGFPSVTGELF
TRBV19,ASSTPGQGASNTEAF
TRBV29-1,SVRLAAGELF
TRBV20-1,SAPPTGAGNTIY
TRBV19,ASSPRDRRWSNQPQH
TRBV12-3/TRBV12-4,ASSFFTGSPYEQY
TRBV7-7,ASSLSLPGQETQY
TRBV2,ASSLWGQGVTEAF
TRBV7-3,ASSPNGGRLYEQY
TRBV12-3/TRBV12-4,ANSYQNTEAF
TRBV19,ASKQGIFPSNTGELL
TRBV2,ASSARRTGGNEKLF
TRBV5-1,ASSLGGVSGSISYEQY
TRBV20-1,SARADSNQPQH
TRBV25-1,ASRVWTGSTDTQY
TRBV5-1,ASSQRTSPDTQY
TRBV29-1,RAGTSGRREQY
TRBV25-1,ASRGTGPNQPQH
TRBV6-2/TRBV6-3,ASSYRWDTEAF
TRBV19,ASSEGTSGETQY
TRBV7-2,ASSQGDILTMNTEAF
TRBV2,ASIPTPYSLLGNYGYT
TRBV24-1,ATSLSRPGTSGRTT
TRBV2,ASRQTTGANVLT
TRBV4-2,ASSQDTGVGNTIY
TRBV11-3,ASSLQGTGNGQNTEAF
TRBV10-3,ATLVEVGANVLT
TRBV6-5,ATGGSSSYEQY
TRBV12-3/TRBV12-4,ASSLIRDRLN
TRBV14,ASSRHQETQY